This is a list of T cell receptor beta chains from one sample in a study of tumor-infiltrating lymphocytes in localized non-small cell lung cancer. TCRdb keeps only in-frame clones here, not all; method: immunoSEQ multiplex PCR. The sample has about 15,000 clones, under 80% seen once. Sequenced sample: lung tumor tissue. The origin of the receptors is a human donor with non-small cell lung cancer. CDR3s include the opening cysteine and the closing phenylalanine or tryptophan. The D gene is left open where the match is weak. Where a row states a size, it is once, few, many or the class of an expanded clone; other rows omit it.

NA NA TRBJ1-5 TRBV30 CAWSWGDQPQHF TGTGCCTGGAGTTGGGGGGATCAGCCCCAGCATTTT
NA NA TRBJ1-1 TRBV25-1 CASSASWRVFF TGTGCCAGCAGTGCCTCATGGAGGGTTTTCTTT
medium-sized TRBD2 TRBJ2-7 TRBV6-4 CASSEAASGPYEQYF TGTGCCAGCAGTGAGGCGGCTAGCGGGCCCTACGAGCAGTACTTC
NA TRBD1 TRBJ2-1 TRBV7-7 CASSLGGQGQGNEQFF TGTGCCAGCAGCTTAGGGGGGCAGGGACAGGGAAATGAGCAGTTCTTC
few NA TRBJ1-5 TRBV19 CASSGVFRFSNQPQHF TGTGCCAGTAGTGGGGTCTTCAGATTTAGCAATCAGCCCCAGCATTTT
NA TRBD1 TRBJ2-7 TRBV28 CASSSQRPTGGNEQYF TGTGCCAGCAGTTCACAACGACCGACAGGGGGCAACGAGCAGTACTTC
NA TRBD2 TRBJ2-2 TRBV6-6 CASSYFGLGTGELFF TGTGCCAGCAGTTACTTTGGACTAGGGACCGGGGAGCTGTTTTTT
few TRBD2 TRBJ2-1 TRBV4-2 CASSQDHGTSGRNEQFF TGTGCCAGCAGCCAAGATCACGGGACTAGCGGGAGAAATGAGCAGTTCTTC
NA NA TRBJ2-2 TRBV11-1 CASSRGVGSYTGELFF TGTGCCAGCAGCCGAGGGGTGGGGAGCTACACCGGGGAGCTGTTTTTT
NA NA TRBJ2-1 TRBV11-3 CASSSYHNEQFF TGTGCCAGCAGCTCCTATCACAATGAGCAGTTCTTC
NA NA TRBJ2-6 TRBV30 CAWRTAGANVLTF TGTGCCTGGCGGACAGCTGGGGCCAACGTCCTGACTTTC
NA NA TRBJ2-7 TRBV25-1 CASSQPGLGQYF TGTGCCAGCAGCCAACCGGGGTTGGGGCAGTACTTC
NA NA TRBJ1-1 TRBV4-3 CASSQDTGRGTEAFF TGCGCCAGCAGCCAGGATACAGGGCGGGGAACTGAAGCTTTCTTT
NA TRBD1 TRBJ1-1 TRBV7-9 CASSSDRGTDTEAFF TGTGCCAGCAGCTCCGACAGGGGTACGGACACTGAAGCTTTCTTT
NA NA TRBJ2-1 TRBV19 CASSMEGRGWNEQFF TGTGCCAGTAGTATGGAGGGACGGGGGTGGAATGAGCAGTTCTTC
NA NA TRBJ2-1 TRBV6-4 CASSPEDSSYNEQFF TGTGCCAGCAGTCCCGAGGATAGCTCCTACAATGAGCAGTTCTTC
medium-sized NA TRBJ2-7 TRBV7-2 CASSFQGPTYEQYF TGTGCCAGCAGCTTCCAGGGTCCAACATACGAGCAGTACTTC
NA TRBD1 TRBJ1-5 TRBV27 CASSFVTGANQPQHF TGTGCCAGCAGTTTTGTGACAGGGGCGAATCAGCCCCAGCATTTT
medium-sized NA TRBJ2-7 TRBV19 CASSMGSSYEQYF TGTGCCAGTAGTATGGGGAGCTCCTACGAGCAGTACTTC
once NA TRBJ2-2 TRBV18 CASSGTQGRTGELFF TGTGCCAGCTCAGGAACTCAGGGGAGAACCGGGGAGCTGTTTTTT
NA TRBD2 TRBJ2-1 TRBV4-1 CASSQDADRGTSGIYNEQFF TGCGCCAGCAGCCAAGATGCCGACAGGGGGACTAGCGGGATCTACAATGAGCAGTTCTTC
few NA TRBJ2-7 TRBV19 CASSPQGGHEQYF TGTGCCAGTAGTCCCCAGGGGGGGCACGAGCAGTACTTC
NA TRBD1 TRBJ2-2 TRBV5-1 CASSPRQGYDTGELFF TGCGCCAGCAGCCCTCGACAGGGGTATGACACCGGGGAGCTGTTTTTT
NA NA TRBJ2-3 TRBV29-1 CSVEPQGGTDTQYF TGCAGCGTTGAACCGCAGGGAGGCACAGATACGCAGTATTTT
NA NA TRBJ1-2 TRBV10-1 CASSELRDYGYTF TGCGCCAGCAGTGAGCTCAGAGACTATGGCTACACCTTC
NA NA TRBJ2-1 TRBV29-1 CSVEEQFF TGCAGCGTTGAAGAGCAGTTCTTC
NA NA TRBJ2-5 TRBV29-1 CSALTSPGAGETQYF TGCAGCGCCCTAACTTCACCGGGGGCGGGAGAGACCCAGTACTTC
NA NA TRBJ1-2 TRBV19 CASRGGPANYGYTF TGTGCCAGTAGGGGCGGTCCGGCTAACTATGGCTACACCTTC
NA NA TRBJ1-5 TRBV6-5 CASSRLQDQPQHF TGTGCCAGCAGCAGACTACAGGATCAGCCCCAGCATTTT
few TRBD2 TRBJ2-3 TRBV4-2 CASSQPGTSGGRDTQYF TGTGCCAGCAGCCAGCCTGGGACTAGCGGGGGCAGAGATACGCAGTATTTT
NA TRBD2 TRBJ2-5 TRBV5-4 CASRRLAGSETQYF TGTGCCAGCAGAAGGCTAGCGGGATCTGAGACCCAGTACTTC
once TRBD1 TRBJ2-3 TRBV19 CASSSEGARGDTQYF TGTGCCAGTAGTAGCGAGGGGGCGAGGGGAGATACGCAGTATTTT
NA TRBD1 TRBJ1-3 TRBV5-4 CASSFQGAGNTIYF TGTGCCAGCAGCTTCCAGGGGGCTGGAAACACCATATATTTT
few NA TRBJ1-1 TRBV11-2 CASSFGLNTEAFF TGTGCCAGCAGCTTTGGGCTGAACACTGAAGCTTTCTTT
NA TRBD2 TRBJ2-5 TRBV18 CASSLQAGETQYF TGTGCCAGCTCTCTTCAAGCGGGGGAGACCCAGTACTTC
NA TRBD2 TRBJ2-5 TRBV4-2 CASSETASGGAGETQYF TGTGCCAGCAGCGAAACCGCTAGCGGGGGGGCCGGGGAGACCCAGTACTTC
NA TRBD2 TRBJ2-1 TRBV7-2 CASSLAISGRSEQFF TGTGCCAGCAGCTTAGCAATTAGCGGGAGGAGTGAGCAGTTCTTC
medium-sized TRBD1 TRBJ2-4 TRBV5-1 CASSSPGQGRGIQYF TGCGCCAGCAGCTCACCGGGACAGGGCCGGGGTATTCAGTACTTC
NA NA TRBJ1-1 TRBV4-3 CASSQGPGADTEAFF TGCGCCAGCAGCCAAGGCCCGGGGGCGGACACTGAAGCTTTCTTT
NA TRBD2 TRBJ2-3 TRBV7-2 CASSTGGTDTQYF TGTGCCAGCAGCACGGGGGGGACAGATACGCAGTATTTT
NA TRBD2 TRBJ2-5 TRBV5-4 CASSLGLAGGETQYF TGTGCCAGCAGCTTGGGACTAGCGGGAGGAGAGACCCAGTACTTC
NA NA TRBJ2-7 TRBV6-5 CASSLEGGYEQYF TGTGCCAGCAGTTTGGAGGGTGGGTACGAGCAGTACTTC
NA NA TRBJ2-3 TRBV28 CASSSYGGRTDTQYF TGTGCCAGCAGTTCCTACGGGGGACGCACAGATACGCAGTATTTT
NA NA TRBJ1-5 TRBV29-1 CSSVGGGVCSNQPQHF TGCAGCTCAGTCGGTGGGGGGGTGTGTAGCAATCAGCCCCAGCATTTT
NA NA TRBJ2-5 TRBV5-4 CASSLVSGREETQYF TGTGCCAGCAGCTTGGTGTCAGGGCGAGAAGAGACCCAGTACTTC
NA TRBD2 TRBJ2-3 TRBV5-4 CASSLASGTKGQYF TGTGCCAGCAGCTTGGCATCCGGGACTAAGGGGCAGTATTTT
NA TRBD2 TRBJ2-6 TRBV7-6 CASSPDSGGAAGANVLTF TGTGCCAGCAGCCCAGATAGCGGGGGGGCCGCTGGGGCCAACGTCCTGACTTTC
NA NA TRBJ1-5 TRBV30 CAWSVQLGQGSNQPQHF TGTGCCTGGAGTGTACAACTGGGGCAGGGTTCCAATCAGCCCCAGCATTTT
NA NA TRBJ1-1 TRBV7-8 CASSLTGMTEAFF TGTGCCAGCAGCCTCACAGGGATGACTGAAGCTTTCTTT
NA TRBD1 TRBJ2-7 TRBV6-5 CASSCPRDRHF TGTGCCAGCAGTTGCCCACGGGACAGACACTTC
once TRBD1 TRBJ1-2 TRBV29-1 CSVLFQGAPGYTF TGCAGCGTTCTGTTCCAGGGGGCGCCTGGCTACACCTTC
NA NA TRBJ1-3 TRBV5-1 CASSAQGAGNTIYF TGCGCCAGCAGCGCGCAGGGAGCTGGAAACACCATATATTTT
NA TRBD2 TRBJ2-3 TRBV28 CASSLWVAGNTDTQYF TGTGCCAGCAGTTTATGGGTAGCGGGGAACACAGATACGCAGTATTTT
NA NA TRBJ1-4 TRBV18 CASSRTGSNEKLFF TGTGCCAGCTCGCGCACAGGGTCTAATGAAAAACTGTTTTTT
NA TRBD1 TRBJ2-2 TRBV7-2 CASSSRTGEGTGELFF TGTGCCAGCAGCTCCCGGACAGGGGAGGGGACCGGGGAGCTGTTTTTT
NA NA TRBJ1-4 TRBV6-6 CASSPPGEGNEKLFF TGTGCCAGCAGTCCGCCCGGAGAAGGGAATGAAAAACTGTTTTTT
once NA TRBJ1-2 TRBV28 CASGGTSLDYGYTF TGTGCCAGCGGGGGCACCAGTTTAGACTATGGCTACACCTTC
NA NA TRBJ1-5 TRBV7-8 CASSPGGRGSNQPQHF TGTGCCAGCAGTCCCGGGGGGCGAGGTAGCAATCAGCCCCAGCATTTT
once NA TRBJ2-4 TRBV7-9 CASSLGGVRTKNIQYF TGTGCCAGCAGCTTAGGGGGGGTTCGGACTAAAAACATTCAGTACTTC
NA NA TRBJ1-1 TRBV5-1 CASSFGTQNTEAFF TGCGCCAGCAGTTTCGGGACACAGAACACTGAAGCTTTCTTT